These 8 T cell receptor beta chains originate from one sample sequenced in a study of T-cell reconstitution after alpha-beta-depleted transplantation in children. This sample's TCRbeta library carried unique molecular identifier barcodes. Each CDR3 protein gets one entry after TCRdb re-called the PCR reads with MiXCR. The sample lists 670,000 or so distinct CDR3 sequences; 10% to 15% were seen once. This specimen consisted of PBMCs, obtained before TCRalphabeta/CD19-depleted stem cell transplant. These receptors originate from a girl aged 2 to 9 with congenital amegakaryocytic thrombocytopenia, due to receive a stem cell transplant.

This clonotype has ten or more counts. The chain employs TRBV6-1 and TRBJ2-1, with D possibly being TRBD1 (6 bases). V lost 10 bases and J 8 bases, leaving 12 bases between the germline ends. There are 11 residues in the CDR3. CDR1 MNHNS and CDR2 SASEGT come from the germline V gene. CDR3 in amino acids: CANEQGDEQFF. The DNA of the CDR3 is TGTGCCAACGAACAGGGCGATGAGCAGTTCTTC.

V is TRBV20-1 and J is TRBJ1-2; D not resolved. This CDR3 spans 10 amino acids. V gave up 3 bases and J gave up 7 bases, with 6 bases separating them. Looked up from germline, CDR1 is DFQATT and CDR2 is SNEGSKA (reference sequence). The CDR3 region is CSARFRGYTF. CDR3 nucleotide sequence: TGCAGTGCTAGGTTCCGTGGCTACACCTTC.

This clonotype occurred a few times. The DNA for the CDR3 is TGTGCCAGCAGCTTAGCGTCGATGCTAGTGGGCAATGAGCAGTTCTTC. Translation: CASSLASMLVGNEQFF. This chain uses TRBV7-6 with TRBJ2-1; D remains ambiguous. From germline, CDR1 is SGHVS and CDR2 FNYEAQ. The V end lost 0 bases, the J end lost 6 bases, and 15 bases lay between the germline ends. This CDR3 is 16 amino acids long.

This clonotype appeared a few times. V usage is TRBV3-1 and J usage is TRBJ1-4, with D maybe TRBD1 (6 bases). This CDR3 has 16 residues. Germline V lookup: CDR1 LGHDT, CDR2 YNNKEL (reference sequence). The ends were cut back, 0 bases at V and 7 bases at J, with 15 bases in the middle. The CDR3 DNA sequence: TGTGCCAGCAGCCAAGATTCGGGGGCACGGAGTGAAAAACTGTTTTTT. As protein: CASSQDSGARSEKLFF.

This clonotype was picked up many times. V and J are TRBV12-3 or TRBV12-4 and TRBJ2-1; D is perhaps TRBD1 (6 bases). Trimming took 6 bases from V and 9 from J, leaving 15 bases between them. This CDR3 spans 13 amino acids. CDR3 in DNA: TGTGCCAGCAGGCATAACAGGGAAAGTGAGCAGTTCTTC. Protein: CASRHNRESEQFF.

The chain recombines TRBV20-1 with TRBJ2-7; 13 bases map to TRBD2. The CDR3 covers 15 residues. Trimming removed 7 bases from V and 0 bases from J; junction bases left unmatched: 6. Germline V CDR1 and CDR2: DFQATT, SNEGSKA (reference sequence). This CDR3 is CSVPGLAGLSYEQYF. The DNA of the CDR3 is TGCAGTGTTCCGGGACTAGCGGGACTCTCCTACGAGCAGTACTTC.

The rearrangement joins TRBV20-1 to TRBJ1-5; TRBD1 agrees at 7 bases. CDR1 and CDR2 from the germline V gene are DFQATT and SNEGSKA (reference sequence). Trimming took 4 bases from V and 3 from J; bases not matched to a gene: 9. There are 15 residues in the CDR3. The CDR3 spells CSATGDSRLNQPQHF. The CDR3, as DNA: TGCAGTGCTACGGGGGACAGCAGACTCAATCAGCCCCAGCATTTT.

At least ten counts were recorded for this clonotype. The rearrangement links TRBV5-1 to TRBJ2-3; D is uncertain. CDR3 length: 12 residues. V dropped 4 bases and J dropped 6 bases, with 9 bases sitting between them. Per the germline V gene, CDR1 is SGHRS and CDR2 is YFSETQ. CDR3 region: CASSPNADTQYF. The CDR3, as DNA: TGCGCCAGCAGCCCGAATGCGGATACGCAGTATTTT.